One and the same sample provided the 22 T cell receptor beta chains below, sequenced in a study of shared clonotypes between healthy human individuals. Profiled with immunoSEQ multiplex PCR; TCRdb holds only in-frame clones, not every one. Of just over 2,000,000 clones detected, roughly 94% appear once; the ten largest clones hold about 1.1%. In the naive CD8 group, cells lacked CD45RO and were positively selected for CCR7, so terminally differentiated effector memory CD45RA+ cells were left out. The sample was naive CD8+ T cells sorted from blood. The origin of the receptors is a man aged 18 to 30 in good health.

In nucleotides, the CDR3 is TGTGCCAGCAGTTTACGTGGAGGGCCGAGCACAGATACGCAGTATTTT. It yields the protein CASSLRGGPSTDTQYF. The V gene is TRBV28, the J gene TRBJ2-3, with a possible D match to TRBD2 (6 bases). This CDR3 comprises 16 residues. CDR1 and CDR2 (germline): MDHEN, SYDVKM. The V gene lost 2 bases and the J gene lost 0 bases, with 12 bases spanning the gap. The variable domain in full, completed from reference TRBV28 and TRBJ2-3, reads DVKVTQSSRYLVKRTGEKVFLECVQDMDHENMFWYRQDPGLGLRLIYFSYDVKMKEKGDIPEGYSVSREKKERFSLILESASTNQTSMYLCASSLRGGPSTDTQYFGPGTRLTVL.

This chain's CDR3 is CASSGDRAYEQYF. CDR3 nucleotide sequence: TGTGCCAGCAGCGGGGACAGGGCCTACGAGCAGTACTTC. The chain carries TRBV11-2 and TRBJ2-7, with 9 positions matching TRBD1. The CDR3 has 13 residues. V was pared by 5 bases and J by 2 bases, with 1 base of the junction left unmatched. The germline gives CDR1 SGHAT, CDR2 FQNNGV.

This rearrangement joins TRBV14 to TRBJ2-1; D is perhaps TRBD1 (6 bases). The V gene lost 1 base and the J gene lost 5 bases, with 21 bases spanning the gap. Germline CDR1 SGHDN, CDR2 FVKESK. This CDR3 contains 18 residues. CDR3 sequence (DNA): TGTGCCAGCAGCCAAGTTCCTCCAGGGGTCTCGACCAACAATGAGCAGTTCTTC. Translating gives CASSQVPPGVSTNNEQFF. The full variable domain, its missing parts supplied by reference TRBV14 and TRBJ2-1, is EAGVTQFPSHSVIEKGQTVTLRCDPISGHDNLYWYRRVMGKEIKFLLHFVKESKQDESGMPNNRFLAERTGGTYSTLKVQPAELEDSGVYFCASSQVPPGVSTNNEQFFGPGTRLTVL.

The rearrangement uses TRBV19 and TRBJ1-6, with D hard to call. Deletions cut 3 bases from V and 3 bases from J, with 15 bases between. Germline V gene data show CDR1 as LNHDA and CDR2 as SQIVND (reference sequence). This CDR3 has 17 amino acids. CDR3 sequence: CASSILSSGSYNSPLHF. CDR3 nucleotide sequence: TGTGCCAGTAGTATCTTAAGTTCCGGAAGCTATAATTCACCCCTCCACTTT.

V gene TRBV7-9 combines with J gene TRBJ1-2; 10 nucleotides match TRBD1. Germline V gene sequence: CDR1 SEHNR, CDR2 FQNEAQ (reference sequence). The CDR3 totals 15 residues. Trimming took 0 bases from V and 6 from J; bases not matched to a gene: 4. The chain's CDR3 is CASSLAQGQGNGYTF. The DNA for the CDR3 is TGTGCCAGCAGCTTAGCCCAGGGACAGGGGAATGGCTACACCTTC.

In DNA form, the CDR3 reads TGTGCCAGCAGCTTGGGCTCTAGCGCTACGCAGTATTTT. Its translation is CASSLGSSATQYF. The rearrangement uses TRBV5-6 and TRBJ2-3; tentative D call: TRBD2 (6 bases). Germline V lookup: CDR1 SGHDT, CDR2 YYEEEE. The CDR3 is made up of 13 amino acids. Trimming took off 0 bases at V and 8 bases at J, with 10 bases between the two ends.

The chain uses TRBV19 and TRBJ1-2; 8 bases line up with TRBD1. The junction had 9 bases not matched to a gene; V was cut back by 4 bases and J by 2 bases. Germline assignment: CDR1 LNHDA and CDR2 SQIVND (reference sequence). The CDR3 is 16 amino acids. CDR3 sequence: CASSNPGQVLNYGYTF. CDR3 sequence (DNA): TGTGCCAGTAGTAATCCGGGACAGGTCTTAAACTATGGCTACACCTTC.

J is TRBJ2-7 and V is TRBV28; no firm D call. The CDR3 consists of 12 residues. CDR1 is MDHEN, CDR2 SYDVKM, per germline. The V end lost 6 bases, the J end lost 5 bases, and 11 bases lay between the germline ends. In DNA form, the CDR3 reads TGTGCCAGCAGACATATAAGGGACGAGCAGTACTTC. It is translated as CASRHIRDEQYF. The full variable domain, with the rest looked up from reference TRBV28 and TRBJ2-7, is DVKVTQSSRYLVKRTGEKVFLECVQDMDHENMFWYRQDPGLGLRLIYFSYDVKMKEKGDIPEGYSVSREKKERFSLILESASTNQTSMYLCASRHIRDEQYFGPGTRLTVT.

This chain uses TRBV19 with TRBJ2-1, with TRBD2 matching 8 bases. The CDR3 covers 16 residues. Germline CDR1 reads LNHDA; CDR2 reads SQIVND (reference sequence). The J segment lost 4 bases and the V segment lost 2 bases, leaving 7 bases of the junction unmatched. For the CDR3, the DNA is TGTGCCAGTAGTATAACTAGCGGTACCCCGTACAATGAGCAGTTCTTC. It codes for CASSITSGTPYNEQFF.

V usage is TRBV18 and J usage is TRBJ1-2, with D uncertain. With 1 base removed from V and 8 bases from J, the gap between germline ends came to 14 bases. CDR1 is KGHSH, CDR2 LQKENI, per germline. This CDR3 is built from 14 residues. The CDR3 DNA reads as TGTGCCAGCTCACCACAAAGGGAACCGGAGGGCTACACCTTC. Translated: CASSPQREPEGYTF.

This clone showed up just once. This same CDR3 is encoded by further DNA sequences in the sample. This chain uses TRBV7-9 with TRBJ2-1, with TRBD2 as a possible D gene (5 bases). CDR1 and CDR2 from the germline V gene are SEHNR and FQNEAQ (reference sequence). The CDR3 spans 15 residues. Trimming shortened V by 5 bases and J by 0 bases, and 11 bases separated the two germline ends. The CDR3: CASSPRESSYNEQFF. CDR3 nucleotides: TGTGCCAGCAGCCCCCGGGAAAGCTCCTACAATGAGCAGTTCTTC.

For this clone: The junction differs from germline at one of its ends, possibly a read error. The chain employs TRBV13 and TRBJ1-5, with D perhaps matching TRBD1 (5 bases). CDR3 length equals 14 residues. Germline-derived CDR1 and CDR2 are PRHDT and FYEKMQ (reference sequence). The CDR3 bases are TGTGCCAGCAGCGTAGGGTCCCAGGGTCAGCCCCAGCATTTT. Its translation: CASSVGSQGQPQHF.

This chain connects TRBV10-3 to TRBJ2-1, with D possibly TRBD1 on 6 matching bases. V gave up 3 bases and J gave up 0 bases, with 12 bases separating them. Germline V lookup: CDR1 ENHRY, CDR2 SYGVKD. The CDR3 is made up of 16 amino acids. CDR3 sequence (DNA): TGTGCCATCAGTGACTGGACAGACCGCTCCTACAATGAGCAGTTCTTC. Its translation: CAISDWTDRSYNEQFF.

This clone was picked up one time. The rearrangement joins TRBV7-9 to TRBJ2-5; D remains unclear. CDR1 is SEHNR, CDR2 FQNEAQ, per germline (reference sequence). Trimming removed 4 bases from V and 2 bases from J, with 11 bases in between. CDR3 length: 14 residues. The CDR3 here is CASSSFGVQETQYF. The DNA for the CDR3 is TGTGCCAGCAGCTCGTTCGGAGTACAAGAGACCCAGTACTTC.

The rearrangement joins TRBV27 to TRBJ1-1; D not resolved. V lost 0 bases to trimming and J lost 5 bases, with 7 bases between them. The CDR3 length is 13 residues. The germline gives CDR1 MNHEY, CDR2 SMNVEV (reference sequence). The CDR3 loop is CASSLSAWTEAFF. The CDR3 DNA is TGTGCCAGCAGTTTATCAGCATGGACTGAAGCTTTCTTT.

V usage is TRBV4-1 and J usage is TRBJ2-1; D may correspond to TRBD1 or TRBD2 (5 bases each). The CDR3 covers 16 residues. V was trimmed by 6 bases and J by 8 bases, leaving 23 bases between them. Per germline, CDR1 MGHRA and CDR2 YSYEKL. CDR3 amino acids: CASRRTLAQRGDEQFF. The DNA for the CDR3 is TGCGCCAGCAGACGCACTCTAGCCCAAAGGGGCGATGAGCAGTTCTTC.

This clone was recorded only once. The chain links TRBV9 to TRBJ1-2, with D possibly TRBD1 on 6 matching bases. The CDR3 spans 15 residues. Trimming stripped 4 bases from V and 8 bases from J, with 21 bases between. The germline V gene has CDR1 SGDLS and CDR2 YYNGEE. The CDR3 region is CASSLYDGPRGGYTF. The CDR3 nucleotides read TGTGCCAGCAGCTTGTACGACGGACCGAGGGGGGGCTACACCTTC. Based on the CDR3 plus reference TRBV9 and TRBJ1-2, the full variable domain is DSGVTQTPKHLITATGQRVTLRCSPRSGDLSVYWYQQSLDQGLQFLIQYYNGEERAKGNILERFSAQQFPDLHSELNLSSLELGDSALYFCASSLYDGPRGGYTFGSGTRLTVV.

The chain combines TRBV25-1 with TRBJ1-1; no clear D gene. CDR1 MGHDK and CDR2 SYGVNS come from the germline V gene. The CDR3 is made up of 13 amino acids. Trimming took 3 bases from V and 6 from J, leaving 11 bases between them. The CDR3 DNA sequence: TGTGCCAGCAGTGATTTCGGAATATCTGAAGCTTTCTTT. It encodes CASSDFGISEAFF.

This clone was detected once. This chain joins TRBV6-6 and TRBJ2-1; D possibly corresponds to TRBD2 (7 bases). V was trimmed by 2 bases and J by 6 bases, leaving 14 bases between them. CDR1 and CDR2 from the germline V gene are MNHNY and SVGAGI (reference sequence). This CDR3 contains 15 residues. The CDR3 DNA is TGTGCCAGCAGTTACGTACGGGGGGCGGTCAATGAGCAGTTCTTC. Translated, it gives CASSYVRGAVNEQFF.

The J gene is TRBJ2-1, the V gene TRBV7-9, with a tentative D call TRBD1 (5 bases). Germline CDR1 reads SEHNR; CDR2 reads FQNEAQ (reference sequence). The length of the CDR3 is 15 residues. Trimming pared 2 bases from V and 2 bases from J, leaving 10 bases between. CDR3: CASSLRAGTYNEQFF. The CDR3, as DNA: TGTGCCAGCAGCTTAAGGGCAGGGACCTACAATGAGCAGTTCTTC.

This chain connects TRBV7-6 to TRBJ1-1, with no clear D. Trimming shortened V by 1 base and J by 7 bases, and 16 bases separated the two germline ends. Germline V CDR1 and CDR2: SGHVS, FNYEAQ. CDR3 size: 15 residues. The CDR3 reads CASSLVPSSPFEAFF. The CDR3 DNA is TGTGCCAGCAGCTTAGTCCCCTCCAGCCCGTTTGAAGCTTTCTTT.

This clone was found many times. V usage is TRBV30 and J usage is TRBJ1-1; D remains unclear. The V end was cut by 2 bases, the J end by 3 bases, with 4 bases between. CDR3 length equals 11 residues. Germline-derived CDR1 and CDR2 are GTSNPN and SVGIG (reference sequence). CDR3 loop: CAWSIYTEAFF. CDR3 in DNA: TGTGCCTGGAGTATATACACTGAAGCTTTCTTT.